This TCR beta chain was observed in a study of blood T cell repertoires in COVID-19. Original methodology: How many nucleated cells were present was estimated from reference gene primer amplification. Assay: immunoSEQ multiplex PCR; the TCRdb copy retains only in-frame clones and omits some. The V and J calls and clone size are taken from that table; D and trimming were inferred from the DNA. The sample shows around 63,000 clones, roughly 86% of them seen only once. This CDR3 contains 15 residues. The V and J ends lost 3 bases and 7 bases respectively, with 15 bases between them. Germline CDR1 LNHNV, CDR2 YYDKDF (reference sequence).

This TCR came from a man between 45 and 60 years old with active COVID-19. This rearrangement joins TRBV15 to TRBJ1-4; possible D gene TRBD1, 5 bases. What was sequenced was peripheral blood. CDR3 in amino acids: CATSSQGGYGEKLFF. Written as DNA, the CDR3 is TGTGCCACCAGCAGCCAGGGAGGGTATGGTGAAAAACTGTTTTTT.